A single sample gave rise to the 26 T cell receptor beta chains below, sequenced in a study of OX40 agonist ivuxolimab in advanced cancers. The protocol was immunoSEQ multiplex PCR, while the TCRdb copy is restricted to in-frame clones and leaves out a portion. The sample contains about 130,000 clones, 90% of which appear only once. This sample comprised CD4+ or CD8+ T cells sorted from blood, obtained in a trial of the OX40 agonist ivuxolimab. These receptor sequences come from an adult with an advanced solid tumor such as melanoma, head and neck, liver or kidney cancer.

This chain connects TRBV28 to TRBJ2-5; D unresolved. With 6 bases removed from V and 1 base from J, the gap between germline ends came to 3 bases. The CDR3 has 11 residues. Germline V lookup: CDR1 MDHEN, CDR2 SYDVKM. This CDR3 reads CASRSQETQYF. As DNA, the CDR3 is TGTGCCAGCAGATCCCAAGAGACCCAGTACTTC.

The chain joins TRBV7-2 to TRBJ1-5; D may be TRBD1 (5 bases). This CDR3 has 17 amino acids. Trimming pared 3 bases from V and 2 bases from J, leaving 17 bases between. Looked up from germline, CDR1 is SGHTA and CDR2 is FQGNSA. In nucleotides, the CDR3 is TGTGCCAGCAGCTTCTACACTGGGGGGGGAGGCAATCAGCCCCAGCATTTT. This gives the protein CASSFYTGGGGNQPQHF.

The chain uses TRBV19 and TRBJ2-3, with D possibly being TRBD2 (6 bases). Trimming stripped 4 bases from V and 4 bases from J, with 15 bases between. Germline V gives CDR1 LNHDA, CDR2 SQIVND (reference sequence). The CDR3 runs to 15 residues. CDR3 residues: CASSTPGSTADTQYF. Written as DNA, the CDR3 is TGTGCCAGTAGTACCCCCGGGAGTACCGCAGATACGCAGTATTTT.

V and J are TRBV5-4 and TRBJ2-1; D not certain. The V end lost 0 bases, the J end lost 0 bases, and 7 bases lay between the germline ends. The CDR3 has 15 amino acids. Germline CDR1 is SGHNT and CDR2 is YYREEE (reference sequence). As DNA, the CDR3 is TGTGCCAGCAGCTTGGTCGGCAGCTCCTACAATGAGCAGTTCTTC. This sequence encodes CASSLVGSSYNEQFF.

The V call is TRBV14, the J call TRBJ2-3; D is perhaps TRBD1 or TRBD2 (5 bases each). Germline assignment: CDR1 SGHDN and CDR2 FVKESK. The CDR3 has 14 residues. Deletions cut 1 base from V and 4 bases from J, with 9 bases between. For the CDR3, the DNA is TGTGCCAGCAGCCAAGTGGGGGTGGCAGATACGCAGTATTTT. It yields the protein CASSQVGVADTQYF.

This chain uses TRBV5-6 with TRBJ2-7; D is possibly TRBD2 (5 bases). Germline values: CDR1 SGHDT, CDR2 YYEEEE. The CDR3 sequence is 11 residues long. Trimming removed 5 bases from V and 7 bases from J, with 10 bases in between. The CDR3 DNA is TGTGCCAGCAGTACGGACTGGGAGCAGTACTTC. Translated, it gives CASSTDWEQYF.

The genes are TRBV5-6 and TRBJ2-6; D call uncertain. Germline-derived CDR1 and CDR2 are SGHDT and YYEEEE. The CDR3 spans 15 residues. V lost 1 base and J 0 bases, leaving 5 bases between the germline ends. CDR3 coding DNA: TGTGCCAGCAGCTTGTCTGGCTCTGGGGCCAACGTCCTGACTTTC. This codes for CASSLSGSGANVLTF.

J is TRBJ1-5 and V is TRBV6-1, with a tentative D call TRBD1 (5 bases). With 2 bases removed from V and 0 bases from J, the gap between germline ends came to 11 bases. The CDR3 is 16 residues long. Germline V gene lookup returns CDR1 MNHNS and CDR2 SASEGT. As DNA, the CDR3 is TGTGCCAGCAGTGAAAGGGACTTTTATAGCAATCAGCCCCAGCATTTT. The encoded protein is CASSERDFYSNQPQHF.

The chain has TRBV27 and TRBJ1-2; 8 bases map to TRBD1. The CDR3 is 16 residues long. Germline-derived CDR1 and CDR2 are MNHEY and SMNVEV (reference sequence). The V gene end was trimmed by 6 bases and the J gene end by 4 bases; junction bases not matched to a gene: 13. Here the CDR3 reads CASSDKAGGAGYGYTF. CDR3 DNA sequence: TGTGCCAGCAGCGATAAAGCAGGGGGCGCCGGCTATGGCTACACCTTC.

The V gene is TRBV27, the J gene TRBJ2-5, with 9 positions matching TRBD2. The J call may not be correct, given that the DNA end is closer to TRBJ2-7. The CDR3 spans 16 residues. The germline gives CDR1 MNHEY, CDR2 SMNVEV (reference sequence). CDR3 amino acids: CASSGPGLAGLYEQYF. The CDR3 bases are TGTGCCAGCAGTGGCCCGGGGCTAGCGGGACTCTACGAGCAGTACTTC.

The rearrangement uses TRBV19 and TRBJ2-2; 10 bases are a match to TRBD2. J lost 6 bases, V lost 9 bases, and 10 bases had no gene match. Germline lookup yields CDR1 LNHDA and CDR2 SQIVND (reference sequence). This CDR3 region has 15 residues. This CDR3 is CASRELAGVAGELFF. CDR3 nucleotides: TGTGCCAGCAGAGAGCTAGCGGGAGTCGCCGGGGAGCTGTTTTTT.

The gene calls are TRBV19 and TRBJ2-6; 8 bases are shared with TRBD2. CDR1 is LNHDA, CDR2 SQIVND, per germline (reference sequence). The length of the CDR3 is 18 residues. After removal of 1 base from V and 3 bases from J, the junction contained 8 bases not matched to a gene. The CDR3 DNA follows: TGTGCCAGTAGTATAGCCCCCGGGGGGGTGAGTGGGGCCAACGTCCTGACTTTC. It yields the protein CASSIAPGGVSGANVLTF.

This sequence joins TRBV21-1 and TRBJ2-3; the D call of TRBD2 is as the table states it, not checked on the DNA. TRBV21-1 is given as a pseudogene. The CDR3 runs 13 residues. Here the CDR3 reads CASSKALTDTQYF. DNA of the CDR3: TGTGCCAGCAGCAAAGCCCTCACAGATACGCAGTATTTT.

CDR3 bases: TGTGCCAGCAGCTTAGGCAGGGGTGACACCGGGGAGCTGTTTTTT. Its protein is CASSLGRGDTGELFF. V usage is TRBV11-2 and J usage is TRBJ2-2; a weak D match, TRBD1 (6 bases). The CDR3 has 15 residues. V was trimmed by 1 base and J by 3 bases, leaving 9 bases between them. The germline V gene has CDR1 SGHAT and CDR2 FQNNGV.

The rearrangement uses TRBV6-5 and TRBJ1-2, with D unclear. CDR3 length: 15 amino acids. With 8 bases removed from V and 4 bases from J, the gap between germline ends came to 20 bases. Germline assignment: CDR1 MNHEY and CDR2 SVGAGI. The CDR3 coding sequence is TGTGCCAGCTTTGGGGTCACTCCCGCACCCTATGGCTACACCTTC. This translates into CASFGVTPAPYGYTF.

In the case of this clone: Other DNA sequences in this sample translate to the same CDR3. The chain couples TRBV5-1 to TRBJ2-7; 8 positions agree with TRBD2. V was pared by 0 bases and J by 12 bases, with 14 bases of the junction left unmatched. Germline lookup yields CDR1 SGHRS and CDR2 YFSETQ. The CDR3 runs to 15 residues. CDR3 amino acids: CASSLEGRGADWRYF. The CDR3 DNA follows: TGCGCCAGCAGCTTGGAGGGGCGGGGGGCTGACTGGAGGTACTTC.

This chain joins TRBV9 and TRBJ1-4; D might be TRBD1 (5 bases). V was cut by 3 bases and J by 4 bases, with 13 bases left in between. The CDR3 has 15 amino acids. CDR1 is SGDLS, CDR2 YYNGEE, per germline. The CDR3 DNA reads TGTGCCAGCAGCGCAACAGGAGACCGTAATGAAAAACTGTTTTTT. This encodes CASSATGDRNEKLFF.

The V call is TRBV11-3, the J call TRBJ2-7; perhaps TRBD2 as D (6 bases). CDR3 length: 13 amino acids. V lost 5 bases to trimming and J lost 5 bases, with 13 bases between them. Germline lookup yields CDR1 SGHNT and CDR2 YENEEA. In DNA form, the CDR3 reads TGTGCCAGCAGCACCTACGGCGGGGACGAGCAGTACTTC. Translating it yields CASSTYGGDEQYF.

CDR3 DNA: TGTGCCAGCAGCTCGACCCCGGGACAGGGTGGTGAAGCTTTCTTT. Amino acids: CASSSTPGQGGEAFF. The chain employs TRBV11-2 and TRBJ1-1; 9 bases match TRBD1. V was pared by 4 bases and J by 7 bases, with 10 bases of the junction left unmatched. The length of the CDR3 is 15 residues. Germline V gene sequence: CDR1 SGHAT, CDR2 FQNNGV. Combining the CDR3 with reference TRBV11-2 and TRBJ1-1 gives the whole variable domain EAGVAQSPRYKIIEKRQSVAFWCNPISGHATLYWYQQILGQGPKLLIQFQNNGVVDDSQLPKDRFSAERLKGVDSTLKIQPAKLEDSAVYLCASSSTPGQGGEAFFGQGTRLTVV.

The chain couples TRBV7-9 to TRBJ2-5; TRBD2 might be the D (6 bases). V was cut by 7 bases and J by 4 bases, with 22 bases left in between. Germline V CDR1 and CDR2: SEHNR, FQNEAQ (reference sequence). The CDR3 has 16 amino acids. The CDR3 sequence is CASILSRRERRETQYF. DNA of the CDR3: TGTGCCAGCATCCTTAGTAGGAGGGAGAGGCGAGAGACCCAGTACTTC.

The gene calls are TRBV28 and TRBJ2-7, with TRBD2 matching over 7 bases. The CDR3 has 16 residues. In germline, CDR1 is MDHEN, CDR2 SYDVKM. V was clipped by 5 bases and J by 7 bases; unmatched bases: 17. The CDR3 DNA follows: TGTGCCAGCAGTCAGCCTACAGCGGGGCCCAAAGGGGAGCAGTACTTC. Translated, it gives CASSQPTAGPKGEQYF.

The table lists this clone with a few counts. The genes are TRBV2 and TRBJ1-5; 9 bases are a match to TRBD1. Germline CDR1 and CDR2: SNHLY and FYNNEI. Trimming took 4 bases from V and 5 from J; bases not matched to a gene: 9. The CDR3 is made up of 16 amino acids. CDR3 sequence reads: CASSGDPGQGYQPQHF. CDR3 in DNA: TGTGCCAGCAGTGGGGATCCGGGACAGGGATATCAGCCCCAGCATTTT.

This chain connects TRBV13 to TRBJ1-3, with D perhaps matching TRBD1 (5 bases). The CDR3 length is 16 residues. Germline CDR1 is PRHDT and CDR2 is FYEKMQ (reference sequence). The V and J ends lost 2 bases and 0 bases respectively, with 11 bases between them. The CDR3 nucleotides are TGTGCCAGCAGCTTACAGAAGGGGAGCTCTGGAAACACCATATATTTT. It translates to CASSLQKGSSGNTIYF.

The genes are TRBV5-1 and TRBJ2-3; weak D call: TRBD2 (5 bases). This CDR3 has 14 amino acids. V lost 0 bases and J lost 2, with 7 bases in between. Per the germline V gene, CDR1 is SGHRS and CDR2 is YFSETQ. The CDR3 loop is CASSLERDTDTQYF. CDR3 sequence (DNA): TGCGCCAGCAGCTTGGAGAGGGACACAGATACGCAGTATTTT.

This rearrangement joins TRBV5-1 to TRBJ2-2; D gene ambiguous. The CDR3 covers 14 residues. Germline CDR1 SGHRS, CDR2 YFSETQ. The germline V and J ends were trimmed by 4 bases and 0 bases, with 7 bases remaining between them. CDR3 sequence: CASSKLTNTGELFF. The CDR3 nucleotides read TGCGCCAGCAGCAAGCTCACGAACACCGGGGAGCTGTTTTTT.

The chain links TRBV7-9 to TRBJ1-5; no definite D call. CDR1 is SEHNR and CDR2 is FQNEAQ in the germline V gene (reference sequence). This CDR3 is 13 amino acids long. V lost 5 bases to trimming and J lost 6 bases, with 11 bases between them. CDR3 sequence reads: CASSREGFQPQHF. In DNA form, the CDR3 reads TGTGCCAGCAGCCGTGAAGGGTTTCAGCCCCAGCATTTT.